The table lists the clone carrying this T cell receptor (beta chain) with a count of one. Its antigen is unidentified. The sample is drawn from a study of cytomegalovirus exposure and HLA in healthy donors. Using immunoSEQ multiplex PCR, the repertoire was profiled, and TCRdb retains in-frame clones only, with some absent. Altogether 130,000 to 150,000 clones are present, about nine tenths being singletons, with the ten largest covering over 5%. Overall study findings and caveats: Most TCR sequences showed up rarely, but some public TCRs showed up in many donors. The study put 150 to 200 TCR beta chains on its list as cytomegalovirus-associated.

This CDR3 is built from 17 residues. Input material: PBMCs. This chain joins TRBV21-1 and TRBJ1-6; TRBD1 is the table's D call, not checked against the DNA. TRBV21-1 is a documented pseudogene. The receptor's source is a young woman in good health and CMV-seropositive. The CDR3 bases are TGTGCCAGCAGCAAAGTCTCTTGGGCAGAACGGTATTCACCCCTCCACTTT. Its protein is CASSKVSWAERYSPLHF.